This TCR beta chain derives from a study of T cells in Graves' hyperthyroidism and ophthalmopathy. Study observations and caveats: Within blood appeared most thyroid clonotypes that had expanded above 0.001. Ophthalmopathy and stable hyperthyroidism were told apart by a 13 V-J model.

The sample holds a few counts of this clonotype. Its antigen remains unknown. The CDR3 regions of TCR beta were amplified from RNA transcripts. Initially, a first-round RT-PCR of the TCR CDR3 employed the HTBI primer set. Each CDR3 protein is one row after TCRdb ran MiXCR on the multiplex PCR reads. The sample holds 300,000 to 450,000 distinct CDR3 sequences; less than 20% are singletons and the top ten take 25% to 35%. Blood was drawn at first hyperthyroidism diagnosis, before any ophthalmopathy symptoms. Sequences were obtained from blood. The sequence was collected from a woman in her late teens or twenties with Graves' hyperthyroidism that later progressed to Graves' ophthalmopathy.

The CDR3 reads CATSAPGQQETQYF. The CDR3 DNA sequence: TGTGCCACCAGTGCTCCGGGACAGCAAGAGACCCAGTACTTC. The chain couples TRBV24-1 to TRBJ2-5; 7 nucleotides agree with TRBD1. Germline loops: CDR1 KGHDR, CDR2 SFDVKD. This CDR3 region has 14 residues. With V trimmed by 5 bases and J by 2 bases, 4 bases remained unmatched.